The 10 T cell receptor beta chains presented below share a single source sample, sequenced in a study of regulatory T cells in long-lasting Graves disease listed by TCRdb under 2021. The library was prepared using multiplex PCR. The sequencing machine was an Illumina HiSeq 4000. TCR beta libraries were built with iRepertoire HTBI primers and Arm-PCR amplification of CDR3 regions. The public reads were run again by TCRdb, first through fastp at Q25 and then through MiXCR, and only productive beta chains were kept. Rows with a matching CDR3 protein are joined into one entry that keeps the most common DNA and genes. In all, the sample holds hundreds of thousands of distinct CDR3 sequences, and around 11% of those were seen once. About 8.9% of the sample rests with the top ten. According to the study, the label for this sample's time point signals: newly diagnosed GD, antithyroid drugs for less than 3 months. For both TCR sequencing and RNA sequencing, RNA was extracted from PBMCs in TRIzol.

The same sample was also studied in work on T cells in Graves' hyperthyroidism and ophthalmopathy.

The specimen was peripheral blood mononuclear cells (PBMCs), collected at new diagnosis, from a patient treated with antithyroid drugs. These receptors were collected from a woman under 40 with Graves disease. Donor details come from another sample of the same person, matched by shared clones.

This sequence joins TRBV11-3 and TRBJ2-7; no clear D gene. From germline, CDR1 is SGHNT and CDR2 YENEEA. The CDR3 covers 16 residues. V was trimmed by 0 bases and J by 0 bases, leaving 12 bases between them. CDR3 amino acids: CASSLERRLASYEQYF. As DNA, the CDR3 is TGTGCCAGCAGCTTAGAGCGTCGACTTGCCTCCTACGAGCAGTACTTC.

In this sample, this clonotype turned up many times. The V gene is TRBV18, the J gene TRBJ1-1; the D is unclear. The length of the CDR3 is 14 residues. Looked up from germline, CDR1 is KGHSH and CDR2 is LQKENI. Trimming removed 1 base at V and 2 bases at J, with 8 bases between. For the CDR3, the DNA is TGTGCCAGCTCACCACAGTACGTCAACACTGAAGCTTTCTTT. Its protein is CASSPQYVNTEAFF.

This clonotype was counted at least ten times. The gene calls are TRBV6-5 and TRBJ1-6; possible D gene TRBD1, 6 bases. This CDR3 has 16 amino acids. V was shortened by 0 bases and J by 7 bases, with 13 bases between the two germline ends. Germline CDR1 reads MNHEY; CDR2 reads SVGAGI. The CDR3 DNA is TGTGCCAGCAGTTACTCGTACAACAGGGCGAATTCACCCCTCCACTTT. Translating gives CASSYSYNRANSPLHF.

In the case of this clonotype: Just one base apart from a much larger clone, this may be a read error. V usage is TRBV12-3 or TRBV12-4 and J usage is TRBJ1-1; TRBD1 matches at 7 bases. The CDR3 is 17 residues long. J was trimmed by 3 bases and V by 2 bases; bases with no gene match: 12. CDR3 region: CASSLRWGQGEYTEAFF. CDR3 sequence (DNA): TGTGCCAGCAGTTTACGATGGGGGCAGGGGGAATACACTGAAGCTTTCTTT.

This clonotype appeared many times. The chain has TRBV29-1 and TRBJ1-2; tentatively, D is TRBD1 (6 bases). Germline lookup yields CDR1 SQVTM and CDR2 ANQGSEA. The ends were cut back, 7 bases at V and 1 base at J, with 13 bases in the middle. The CDR3 has 13 residues. The CDR3, as DNA: TGCAGCGCCAGCAGGGGCGGTAACTATGGCTACACCTTC. Its protein is CSASRGGNYGYTF.

This clonotype was detected a few times. The chain is built from TRBV10-1 and TRBJ2-7; 10 nucleotides match TRBD1. This CDR3 is 15 amino acids long. The V gene end was trimmed by 4 bases and the J gene end by 3 bases; junction bases not matched to a gene: 6. The germline CDR1 and CDR2 sequences are WNHNN and SYGVQD (reference sequence). As DNA, the CDR3 is TGCGCCAGCAGTGTGGACAGGGGGGCCTACTACGAGCAGTACTTC. It specifies CASSVDRGAYYEQYF.

The sample holds many counts of this clonotype. J is TRBJ2-1 and V is TRBV7-2, with a possible D match to TRBD1 (7 bases). The germline V gene has CDR1 SGHTA and CDR2 FQGNSA. Trimming took off 4 bases at V and 5 bases at J, with 27 bases between the two ends. The CDR3 runs to 19 residues. DNA of the CDR3: TGTGCCAGCAGCTCCAGGGGGGCGGGGTACTTACGCCCCAACAATGAGCAGTTCTTC. It is translated as CASSSRGAGYLRPNNEQFF.

CDR3 sequence (DNA): TGTGCCAGCAGCCCACAGGGGGCGAAAGGCTACACCTTC. It is translated as CASSPQGAKGYTF. The rearrangement joins TRBV7-9 to TRBJ1-2, with TRBD1 matching 9 bases. V lost 5 bases to trimming and J lost 8 bases; unmatched junction nucleotides: 6. The CDR3 runs to 13 residues. Germline V gene sequence: CDR1 SEHNR, CDR2 FQNEAQ (reference sequence).

The chain joins TRBV24-1 to TRBJ2-1; unclear D gene. The CDR3 totals 15 residues. Germline loops: CDR1 KGHDR, CDR2 SFDVKD. Between the trimmed V and J ends, which lost 4 bases and 0 bases, there was a span of 9 bases. CDR3 amino acids: CATSDPVNSYNEQFF. The CDR3 DNA follows: TGTGCCACCAGTGACCCGGTGAACTCCTACAATGAGCAGTTCTTC.

This clonotype was seen a few times. The chain uses TRBV6-4 and TRBJ1-1, with a possible D match to TRBD1 (5 bases). The germline V gene has CDR1 MRHNA and CDR2 SNTAGT. V lost 8 bases and J 5 bases, leaving 24 bases between the germline ends. There are 16 residues in the CDR3. In DNA form, the CDR3 reads TGTGCCAGCGGGTGGACACTTTCTCTTCTGCGGACTGAAGCTTTCTTT. Translating it yields CASGWTLSLLRTEAFF.